This T cell receptor (beta chain) was identified during a study of CD8 T cell repertoires and HIV-1 epitope variants. Method: immunoSEQ multiplex PCR; TCRdb's copy keeps in-frame clones and lacks some. The sample lists about 95,000 clones, approximately 70% seen once, with 20% to 30% in the top ten. Whole-study results and caveats: Of roughly nine antigen-specific beta clonotypes, 6 or 7 appeared to cross-react with escape variants.

The V end lost 4 bases, the J end lost 4 bases, and 11 bases lay between the germline ends. The CDR3 runs to 14 residues. Germline CDR1 reads MNHNY; CDR2 reads SVGAGI (reference sequence). This clone came up a few times. Antigen unknown. Sample: uncultured baseline CD8+ T cells from peripheral blood mononuclear cells (PBMCs). This sequence was found in a male donor with HIV. The chain carries TRBV6-6 and TRBJ1-5, with D possibly being TRBD1 (5 bases). This CDR3 is CASSSQGGNQPQHF. Here the CDR3 DNA reads TGTGCCAGCAGTTCTCAGGGTGGGAATCAGCCCCAGCATTTT.